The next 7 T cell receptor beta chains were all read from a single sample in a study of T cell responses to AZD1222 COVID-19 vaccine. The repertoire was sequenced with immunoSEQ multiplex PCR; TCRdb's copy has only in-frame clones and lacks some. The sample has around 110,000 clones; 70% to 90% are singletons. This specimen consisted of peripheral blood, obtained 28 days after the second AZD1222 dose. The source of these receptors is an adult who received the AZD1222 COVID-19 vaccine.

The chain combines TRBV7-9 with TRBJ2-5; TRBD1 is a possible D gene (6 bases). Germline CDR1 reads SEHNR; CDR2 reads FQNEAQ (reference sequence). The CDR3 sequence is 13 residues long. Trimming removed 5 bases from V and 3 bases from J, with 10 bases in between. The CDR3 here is CASSRTEEETQYF. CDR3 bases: TGTGCCAGCAGCCGGACAGAAGAAGAGACCCAGTACTTC.

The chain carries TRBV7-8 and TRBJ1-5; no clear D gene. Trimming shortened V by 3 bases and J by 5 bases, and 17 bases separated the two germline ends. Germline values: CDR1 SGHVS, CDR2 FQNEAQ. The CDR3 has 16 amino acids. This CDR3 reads CASSFTPSSWDQPQHF. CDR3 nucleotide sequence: TGTGCCAGCAGCTTCACGCCCAGCTCTTGGGATCAGCCCCAGCATTTT.

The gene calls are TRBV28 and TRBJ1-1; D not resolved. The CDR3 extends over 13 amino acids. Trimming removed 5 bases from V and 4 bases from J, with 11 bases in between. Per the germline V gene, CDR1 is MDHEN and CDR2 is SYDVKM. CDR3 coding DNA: TGTGCCAGCAGTCGAGGACGGGGCACTGAAGCTTTCTTT. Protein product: CASSRGRGTEAFF.

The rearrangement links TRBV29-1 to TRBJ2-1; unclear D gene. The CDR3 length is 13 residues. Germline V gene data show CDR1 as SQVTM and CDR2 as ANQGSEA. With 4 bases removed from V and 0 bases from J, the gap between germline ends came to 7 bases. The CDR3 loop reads CSVVVSSYNEQFF. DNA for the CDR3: TGCAGCGTTGTCGTGAGCTCCTACAATGAGCAGTTCTTC.

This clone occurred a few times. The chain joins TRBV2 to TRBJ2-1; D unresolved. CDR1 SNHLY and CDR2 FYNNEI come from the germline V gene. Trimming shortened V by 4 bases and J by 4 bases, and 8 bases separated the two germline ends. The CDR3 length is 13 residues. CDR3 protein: CASSADHYNEQFF. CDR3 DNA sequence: TGTGCCAGCAGTGCGGATCATTACAATGAGCAGTTCTTC.

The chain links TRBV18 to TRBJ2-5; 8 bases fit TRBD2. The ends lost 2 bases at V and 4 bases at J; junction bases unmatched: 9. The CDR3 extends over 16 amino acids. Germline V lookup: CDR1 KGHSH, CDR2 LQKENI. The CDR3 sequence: CASSPRSGGPAETQYF. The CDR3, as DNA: TGTGCCAGCTCACCAAGGAGCGGGGGCCCCGCAGAGACCCAGTACTTC. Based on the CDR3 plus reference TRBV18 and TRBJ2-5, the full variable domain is NAGVMQNPRHLVRRRGQEARLRCSPMKGHSHVYWYRQLPEEGLKFMVYLQKENIIDESGMPKERFSAEFPKEGPSILRIQQVVRGDSAAYFCASSPRSGGPAETQYFGPGTRLLVL.

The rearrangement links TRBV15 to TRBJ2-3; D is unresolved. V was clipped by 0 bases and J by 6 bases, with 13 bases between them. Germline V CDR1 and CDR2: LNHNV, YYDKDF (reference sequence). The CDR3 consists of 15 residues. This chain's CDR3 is CATSRDSGSRDTQYF. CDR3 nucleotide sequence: TGTGCCACCAGCAGAGATTCGGGTAGTCGGGATACGCAGTATTTT.